Sequencing of this T cell receptor beta chain was carried out in a study of OX40 agonist ivuxolimab in advanced cancers. The protocol was immunoSEQ multiplex PCR, while the TCRdb copy is restricted to in-frame clones and leaves out a portion. This table has 90,000 or so clones, 91% appearing once. This CDR3 region has 14 residues. J lost 2 bases, V lost 4 bases, and 4 bases had no gene match. Germline values: CDR1 SGHRS, CDR2 YFSETQ. Whole-study findings and limits: Clonal expansion in partial responders at 0.1-3.0 mg/kg ranked among the lowest.

To note about this clone: Its antigen remains unidentified.

The material sequenced was CD4+ or CD8+ T cells sorted from blood, taken in a trial of the OX40 agonist ivuxolimab. The source is an adult with an advanced solid tumor such as melanoma, head and neck, liver or kidney cancer. The chain carries TRBV5-1 and TRBJ1-1; 8 nucleotides match TRBD1. The DNA of the CDR3 is TGCGCCAGCAGCCTGGACAGGGTTAACACTGAAGCTTTCTTT. It codes for CASSLDRVNTEAFF.